A single sample gave rise to the 12 T cell receptor delta chains below, sequenced in a study of gamma-delta T cells after stem cell transplantation. TCRdb redid the clone calls on the RT-PCR reads with CATT. The sample records roughly 1,300 delta-chain clones, around 30% being singletons. Sample: gamma-delta T cells. All receptors come from a human donor. It is not recorded whose cells these are; they may come from a transplant donor.

This clone is classed as medium-sized. This sequence joins TRDV2 and TRDJ1; 9 positions match TRDD3. This CDR3 comprises 14 residues. V trimming: 3 bases; J trimming: 3 bases; junction bases outside the gene matches: 4. Germline CDR1 is GEAIGNYY and CDR2 is EKD. The CDR3 region has the DNA TGTGCCTGTGACTTGCTGGGGGATTCCGATAAACTCATCTTT. Translating it yields CACDLLGDSDKLIF.

This clone counts as medium-sized. The chain is built from TRAV29/DV5 and TRDJ3, with 9 bases matching TRDD3. This CDR3 region has 26 residues. Germline assignment: CDR1 NSMFDY and CDR2 ISSIKDK. V was clipped by 3 bases and J by 0 bases; unmatched bases: 31. The DNA of the CDR3 is TGTGCAGCAACCACCTTACTACCCCGATCACCTCATCCTGGGGGATTCAGCTCCTGGGACACCCGACAGATGTTTTTC. Its protein product is CAATTLLPRSPHPGGFSSWDTRQMFF.

In the case of this clone: Translating this DNA gives a protein that differs at residue 5 from the TCRdb one, which belongs to a much larger clone; a read error is likely, and the protein shown is this translation. The CDR3 is CACDAVGGSPLYTDKLIF. The CDR3 DNA is TGTGCCTGTGACGCCGTGGGGGGATCCCCTCTGTACACCGATAAACTCATCTTT. The chain is built from TRDV2 and TRDJ1; 7 nucleotides match TRDD3. Trimming removed 3 bases from V and 0 bases from J; junction bases left unmatched: 15. CDR1 is GEAIGNYY and CDR2 is EKD in the germline V gene. The CDR3 length is 18 residues.

This clone is labeled medium-sized (0.01 to 0.1%). The chain is built from TRDV3 and TRDJ1, with no clear D. Germline-derived CDR1 and CDR2 are TVYSNPD and GDNSRS (reference sequence). The CDR3 consists of 11 residues. V lost 0 bases and J lost 2, with 4 bases in between. CDR3 DNA sequence: TGTGCCTTTAGCCCTACCGATAAACTCATCTTT. It yields the protein CAFSPTDKLIF.

Details on this clone: A far larger clone differs by one base, so this is likely a read error. The rearrangement uses TRDV2 and TRDJ1; D is uncertain. From germline, CDR1 is GEAIGNYY and CDR2 EKD. This CDR3 spans 18 amino acids. This CDR3 reads CACGTLLTPNSYTDKLIF. Here the CDR3 DNA reads TGTGCCTGTGGCACCCTGCTGACACCGAATTCATACACCGATAAACTCATCTTT.

This clone is classed as medium-sized (0.01 to 0.1%). The rearrangement uses TRDV1 and TRDJ1; 8 nucleotides align to TRDD3. The CDR3 totals 30 residues. V dropped 0 bases and J dropped 0; count of bases not matched to a gene: 45. The germline CDR1 and CDR2 sequences are TSWWSYY and QGS. CDR3 in DNA: TGTGCTCTTGGGGAACTAGGTCCGCTCTTAGGGCCTTCCCGTGTTAAGTCGCGCATCTGGGGGACCCCGTACACCGATAAACTCATCTTT. It specifies CALGELGPLLGPSRVKSRIWGTPYTDKLIF.

About this clone: A far bigger clonotype differs at one base, so this is likely a read error. This sample includes further DNA sequences coding for the same CDR3. The chain recombines TRDV2 with TRDJ1; 7 nucleotides match TRDD3. The CDR3 sequence is 16 residues long. In germline, CDR1 is GEAIGNYY, CDR2 EKD. The CDR3 here is CACDPLGPRGTDKLIF. The CDR3 coding sequence is TGCGCCTGTGACCCACTGGGGCCTCGGGGAACCGATAAACTCATCTTT.

This clone came up a few times. The protein TCRdb gives is from a much larger clone and does not agree with this DNA's translation at residue 13, likely a read error; the protein shown here comes from the DNA. This chain joins TRDV2 and TRDJ3, with D perhaps matching TRDD3 (5 bases). The length of the CDR3 is 18 residues. CDR1 GEAIGNYY and CDR2 EKD come from the germline V gene. The CDR3 here is CACDQVTLGSWDARQMFF. CDR3 bases: TGTGCCTGTGACCAAGTTACCTTGGGCTCCTGGGACGCCCGACAGATGTTTTTC.

Judged by abundance, this clone is large (0.1 to 1%). This sequence joins TRDV2 and TRDJ3; 13 positions agree with TRDD3. The CDR3 spans 21 residues. With 3 bases clipped from V and 0 bases from J, the junction kept 10 bases outside the gene matches. Looked up from germline, CDR1 is GEAIGNYY and CDR2 is EKD. The DNA of the CDR3 is TGTGCCTGTGACCCCGTACTGGGGGATACGGATAGCTCCTGGGACACCCGACAGATGTTTTTC. As protein: CACDPVLGDTDSSWDTRQMFF.

With respect to this clone: Translating this DNA gives a protein that differs at residue 8 from the TCRdb one, which belongs to a much larger clone; a read error is likely, and the protein shown is this translation. J is TRDJ1 and V is TRDV2, with D possibly being TRDD3 (5 bases). Trimming pared 4 bases from V and 4 bases from J, leaving 18 bases between. The germline V gene encodes CDR1 GEAIGNYY and CDR2 EKD. This CDR3 comprises 15 residues. CDR3 sequence (DNA): TGTGCCTGTGATTTCGTACTGGATAGCGGCGATAAACTCATCTTT. It is translated as CACDFVLDSGDKLIF.

Points on this clone: TCRdb's protein for this DNA is that of a much larger clone and differs from the translation at residue 4, likely a read error; the protein shown is the DNA translation. The genes are TRDV2 and TRDJ1; possible D gene TRDD3, 5 bases. The CDR3 extends over 15 amino acids. V was trimmed by 5 bases and J by 1 base, leaving 16 bases between them. From germline, CDR1 is GEAIGNYY and CDR2 EKD. CDR3 DNA: TGTGCCTGTGGACCACTGGAGAGCTCCACCGATAAACTCATCTTT. The encoded protein is CACGPLESSTDKLIF.

By sample share, this clone is large. Other DNA sequences in the sample encode the same CDR3. The chain uses TRDV1 and TRDJ1; D uncertain. The CDR3 runs to 16 residues. V was clipped by 1 base and J by 0 bases, with 12 bases between them. Per the germline V gene, CDR1 is TSWWSYY and CDR2 is QGS. CDR3 bases: TGTGCTCTTGGGGAACCTATGTACCCATACACCGATAAACTCATCTTT. This gives the protein CALGEPMYPYTDKLIF.